A single sample is the source of the 2 T cell receptor beta chains below, sequenced in a study of shared clonotypes between healthy human individuals. Here immunoSEQ multiplex PCR was the method, and the copy in TCRdb shows in-frame clones only, minus some. This sample has some 1 million clones; 75% occur once, and the top ten carry about 1.5%. The sample consisted of memory CD4+ T cells sorted from blood. Subset of the sample: CD45RA-negative fraction. These receptors all stem from a man younger than 35 in good health.

This chain joins TRBV4-1 and TRBJ2-3; 8 bases align to TRBD2. V was clipped by 10 bases and J by 5 bases; unmatched bases: 11. The V gene's germline CDR1 is MGHRA and CDR2 YSYEKL. The CDR3 is 14 residues long. CDR3 region: CAISRGGVGDTQYF. Here the CDR3 DNA reads TGCGCCATCTCACGGGGGGGTGTTGGAGATACGCAGTATTTT.

The V gene is TRBV6-5, the J gene TRBJ2-7; D is unresolved. Trimming shortened V by 6 bases and J by 2 bases, and 14 bases separated the two germline ends. Germline-derived CDR1 and CDR2 are MNHEY and SVGAGI. The CDR3 runs to 14 residues. CDR3 region: CASRTATLPYEQYF. The CDR3 bases are TGTGCCAGCAGAACGGCTACCTTACCCTACGAGCAGTACTTC.